The 30 T cell receptor beta chains listed next were all sequenced from one sample in a study of blood T cell repertoires in COVID-19. Using immunoSEQ multiplex PCR, the repertoire was profiled, and TCRdb retains in-frame clones only, with some absent. In the table there are 180,000 or so clones, about 80% of which are singletons. Sequencing was carried out using PBMCs or T cells enriched from blood (not recorded which). These receptors came from a man aged 50-60 years who had recovered from COVID-19.

V gene TRBV7-3 combines with J gene TRBJ1-5, with 8 bases aligning to TRBD1. CDR3 size: 15 residues. The trim removed 2 bases at V and 7 bases at J, leaving 7 bases unmatched. Germline V gene lookup returns CDR1 SGHTA and CDR2 FQGTGA. As DNA, the CDR3 is TGTGCCAGCAGCTTATCACCAGGGGGCGGCCAGCCCCAGCATTTT. Translating it yields CASSLSPGGGQPQHF.

The DNA of the CDR3 is TGTGCCAGCAGCTTAGAGGGACAGGGGGCTTCTGAAGCTTTCTTT. Amino acid sequence: CASSLEGQGASEAFF. The V and J genes are TRBV7-9 and TRBJ1-1, with TRBD1 matching over 12 bases. The CDR3 has 15 amino acids. J was trimmed by 6 bases and V by 1 base; bases with no gene match: 3. The germline gives CDR1 SEHNR, CDR2 FQNEAQ (reference sequence).

The J gene is TRBJ2-3, the V gene TRBV5-1; D gene uncertain. The CDR3 spans 13 residues. From germline, CDR1 is SGHRS and CDR2 YFSETQ. V lost 0 bases to trimming and J lost 7 bases, with 9 bases between them. Here the CDR3 DNA reads TGCGCCAGCAGCTTGGGCACGGAGTATACGCAGTATTTT. Residues: CASSLGTEYTQYF.

This chain uses TRBV6-4 with TRBJ2-1; 10 bases align to TRBD2. The CDR3 loop spans 14 amino acids. Germline V CDR1 and CDR2: MRHNA, SNTAGT. Trimming removed 3 bases from V and 7 bases from J; junction bases left unmatched: 3. The CDR3 sequence: CASSESGGGNEQFF. CDR3 nucleotide sequence: TGTGCCAGCAGTGAAAGCGGGGGGGGAAATGAGCAGTTCTTC.

V is TRBV30 and J is TRBJ2-5; 9 bases fit TRBD2. The germline CDR1 and CDR2 sequences are GTSNPN and SVGIG (reference sequence). V lost 3 bases, J lost 1 base, and 6 bases stayed unmatched. The CDR3 sequence is 15 residues long. The DNA for the CDR3 is TGTGCCTGGAGATACAGCGGGGGGCCCCAAGAGACCCAGTACTTC. It translates to CAWRYSGGPQETQYF. The full variable domain, its missing parts supplied by reference TRBV30 and TRBJ2-5, is SQTIHQWPATLVQPVGSPLSLECTVEGTSNPNLYWYRQAAGRGLQLLFYSVGIGQISSEVPQNLSASRPQDRQFILSSKKLLLSDSGFYLCAWRYSGGPQETQYFGPGTRLLVL.

The rearrangement links TRBV6-5 to TRBJ2-1; D perhaps matches TRBD2 (6 bases). This CDR3 contains 12 residues. Germline values: CDR1 MNHEY, CDR2 SVGAGI. Trimming shortened V by 6 bases and J by 12 bases, and 15 bases separated the two germline ends. CDR3 DNA: TGTGCCAGCAGCCCGGGCGGGGAGGTGCAGTTCTTC. Protein: CASSPGGEVQFF.

J is TRBJ2-7 and V is TRBV18; D is unresolved. CDR3 length equals 15 residues. V lost 3 bases and J 1 base, leaving 13 bases between the germline ends. Germline V gene sequence: CDR1 KGHSH, CDR2 LQKENI. The CDR3 region has the DNA TGTGCCAGCTCACCGTTTACAACAATTTCCTACGAGCAGTACTTC. Its translation: CASSPFTTISYEQYF.

The table lists this clone with a count of one. DNA for the CDR3: TGTGCCAGTAGTCCTAGACTAGCGGGAGAAACAGATACGCAGTATTTT. Encoded protein: CASSPRLAGETDTQYF. The chain uses TRBV19 and TRBJ2-3; 12 bases align to TRBD2. The trim removed 5 bases at V and 3 bases at J, leaving 6 bases unmatched. Germline V CDR1 and CDR2: LNHDA, SQIVND (reference sequence). CDR3 size: 16 residues.

This clone has a handful of counts. This chain uses TRBV11-3 with TRBJ2-1; D unresolved. V lost 0 bases, J lost 8 bases, and 8 bases lay in between. There are 13 residues in the CDR3. Germline assignment: CDR1 SGHNT and CDR2 YENEEA. CDR3 DNA sequence: TGTGCCAGCAGCTTAGAGAGTCCGGATGAGCAGTTCTTC. Its translation: CASSLESPDEQFF.

The CDR3 loop reads CASSSPDSQSQHF. CDR3 nucleotide sequence: TGTGCCAGCAGTTCGCCGGACTCCCAGTCCCAGCATTTT. The chain couples TRBV28 to TRBJ1-5; D uncertain. Trimming left V 4 bases short and J 11 bases short, with 15 bases between. The length of the CDR3 is 13 residues. Germline assignment: CDR1 MDHEN and CDR2 SYDVKM.

The rearrangement joins TRBV6-5 to TRBJ1-2, with D uncertain. Trimming shortened V by 4 bases and J by 2 bases, and 17 bases separated the two germline ends. CDR1 and CDR2 (germline): MNHEY, SVGAGI. CDR3 size: 16 residues. The CDR3 here is CASSLAWATTNYGYTF. The CDR3 bases are TGTGCCAGCAGTTTGGCGTGGGCTACCACCAACTATGGCTACACCTTC.

The rearrangement links TRBV28 to TRBJ1-2; tentative D call: TRBD1 (6 bases). Per germline, CDR1 MDHEN and CDR2 SYDVKM. This CDR3 spans 14 amino acids. Trimming took 6 bases from V and 4 from J, leaving 15 bases between them. The CDR3 DNA reads as TGTGCCAGCAGACCCACTGTCAGGGGCTATGGCTACACCTTC. The encoded protein is CASRPTVRGYGYTF.

This sequence joins TRBV6-6 and TRBJ2-1; D is perhaps TRBD2 (6 bases). The germline V gene encodes CDR1 MNHNY and CDR2 SVGAGI (reference sequence). CDR3 size: 15 residues. V gave up 6 bases and J gave up 1 base, with 13 bases separating them. CDR3 nucleotide sequence: TGTGCCAGCAGACCCCGGGACTCTTCCTACAATGAGCAGTTCTTC. This encodes CASRPRDSSYNEQFF.

The genes are TRBV5-1 and TRBJ2-5, with 8 positions matching TRBD1. The germline V gene has CDR1 SGHRS and CDR2 YFSETQ. Unmatched junction bases numbered 6, after V lost 3 bases and J lost 5 bases. The CDR3 runs to 14 residues. The chain's CDR3 is CASSSTGVGETQYF. The CDR3 DNA reads TGCGCCAGCAGCTCGACAGGGGTCGGGGAGACCCAGTACTTC.

The V call is TRBV5-1, the J call TRBJ1-2, with 7 bases lining up with TRBD1. The CDR3 totals 15 residues. Looked up from germline, CDR1 is SGHRS and CDR2 is YFSETQ. J gave up 6 bases and V 0 bases, and 8 bases lay outside the gene matches. The CDR3 spells CASSLGQGTGDGYTF. The CDR3 bases are TGCGCCAGCAGCTTGGGACAGGGAACAGGGGATGGCTACACCTTC.

The chain has TRBV7-2 and TRBJ1-1; the D is unclear. The ends were cut back, 1 base at V and 4 bases at J, with 7 bases in the middle. CDR3 size: 13 residues. Germline V gene lookup returns CDR1 SGHTA and CDR2 FQGNSA. The CDR3 region is CASSLGGITEAFF. As DNA, the CDR3 is TGTGCCAGCAGCTTAGGCGGTATCACTGAAGCTTTCTTT.

The sample holds one count of this clone. This sequence joins TRBV7-6 and TRBJ2-5; 11 bases align to TRBD2. The CDR3 runs to 15 residues. V trimming: 3 bases; J trimming: 4 bases; junction bases outside the gene matches: 4. Germline V gene sequence: CDR1 SGHVS, CDR2 FNYEAQ. The CDR3 here is CASSFLAGGIETQYF. The DNA of the CDR3 is TGTGCCAGCAGCTTTCTAGCGGGAGGTATAGAGACCCAGTACTTC.

The chain uses TRBV5-8 and TRBJ1-4; 8 positions match TRBD1. The ends lost 6 bases at V and 8 bases at J; junction bases unmatched: 12. CDR1 is SGHTS and CDR2 is YDEGEE in the germline V gene. The CDR3 sequence is 15 residues long. The CDR3, as DNA: TGTGCCAGCACGATCAGGGGGCTGAGAGGGGAAAAACTGTTTTTT. This translates into CASTIRGLRGEKLFF.

The chain carries TRBV12-3 or TRBV12-4 and TRBJ2-3, with 8 bases identical to TRBD2. The CDR3 is made up of 13 amino acids. Trimming cost V 5 bases and J 4 bases; bases outside gene matches: 2. The CDR3 reads CASSKGLADTQYF. The CDR3 nucleotides are TGTGCCAGCAGTAAGGGACTAGCAGATACGCAGTATTTT.

Worth noting for this clone: The sample has other DNA sequences that encode this CDR3 too. The gene calls are TRBV18 and TRBJ1-5; no reliable D call. CDR1 and CDR2 from the germline V gene are KGHSH and LQKENI. The V end lost 3 bases, the J end lost 4 bases, and 10 bases lay between the germline ends. The CDR3 consists of 14 residues. Here the CDR3 reads CASSPGGSNQPQHF. CDR3 bases: TGTGCCAGCTCACCTGGAGGGTCAAATCAGCCCCAGCATTTT.

This chain connects TRBV29-1 to TRBJ2-3, with D hard to call. In germline, CDR1 is SQVTM, CDR2 ANQGSEA. This CDR3 is 13 amino acids long. The V end lost 3 bases, the J end lost 2 bases, and 9 bases lay between the germline ends. The CDR3 loop reads CSVDSGSTDTQYF. In DNA form, the CDR3 reads TGCAGCGTTGATTCGGGTTCCACAGATACGCAGTATTTT.

The V gene is TRBV11-1, the J gene TRBJ2-1, with D tentatively TRBD1 (6 bases). From germline, CDR1 is SGHAT and CDR2 FQDESV (reference sequence). The CDR3 sequence is 13 residues long. The ends were cut back, 1 base at V and 10 bases at J, with 11 bases in the middle. The CDR3 reads CASSLGARGEQFF. The CDR3 DNA reads as TGTGCCAGCAGCTTAGGGGCGAGGGGGGAGCAGTTCTTC.

A note on this clone: Other DNA sequences in the sample encode the same CDR3. The chain carries TRBV29-1 and TRBJ1-1; no clear D. Per germline, CDR1 SQVTM and CDR2 ANQGSEA. Trimming cost V 6 bases and J 0 bases, with 11 bases left between them. This CDR3 contains 13 residues. CDR3 protein: CSVRGSLNTEAFF. For the CDR3, the DNA is TGCAGCGTACGTGGCAGTTTGAACACTGAAGCTTTCTTT.

This clone has more than one count but fewer than ten. This chain connects TRBV7-9 to TRBJ2-1; 7 bases agree with TRBD2. V lost 5 bases to trimming and J lost 5 bases; unmatched junction nucleotides: 9. CDR1 is SEHNR and CDR2 is FQNEAQ in the germline V gene (reference sequence). This CDR3 contains 15 residues. CDR3 sequence (DNA): TGTGCCAGCAGCCCCACTAGCGCTGGTGACAATGAGCAGTTCTTC. It codes for CASSPTSAGDNEQFF.

V is TRBV5-1 and J is TRBJ1-2; tentative D call: TRBD1 (6 bases). Germline values: CDR1 SGHRS, CDR2 YFSETQ. V was cut by 4 bases and J by 5 bases, with 21 bases left in between. The CDR3 extends over 16 amino acids. The CDR3 bases are TGCGCCAGCAGCGTTGGGATTGTTCCAGGGGAATATGGCTACACCTTC. This translates into CASSVGIVPGEYGYTF.

The chain combines TRBV7-2 with TRBJ2-2, with TRBD2 identical over 7 bases. J was trimmed by 6 bases and V by 1 base; bases with no gene match: 14. Germline CDR1 and CDR2: SGHTA and FQGNSA. This CDR3 is built from 18 residues. The CDR3 DNA is TGTGCCAGCAGCTTAGAATTAATTGGGGACTACAGCTCCGGGGAGCTGTTTTTT. Amino acids: CASSLELIGDYSSGELFF.

V gene TRBV24-1 combines with J gene TRBJ2-2; 7 bases are a match to TRBD1. V shed 7 bases and J 4 bases; nucleotides not matched to a gene: 5. Looked up from germline, CDR1 is KGHDR and CDR2 is SFDVKD. CDR3 size: 14 residues. For the CDR3, the DNA is TGTGCCACCAGGCCAGGGGGTAGCACCGGGGAGCTGTTTTTT. Translation gives CATRPGGSTGELFF.

The rearrangement uses TRBV29-1 and TRBJ2-5; maybe TRBD1 (6 bases). The CDR3 runs 14 residues. Trimming left V 0 bases short and J 3 bases short, with 11 bases between. Looked up from germline, CDR1 is SQVTM and CDR2 is ANQGSEA. The CDR3 region is CSVEEVRGKETQYF. CDR3 in DNA: TGCAGCGTTGAAGAAGTCAGGGGAAAAGAGACCCAGTACTTC. Full variable domain (outside the CDR3, taken from reference TRBV29-1 and TRBJ2-5): SAVISQKPSRDICQRGTSLTIQCQVDSQVTMMFWYRQQPGQSLTLIATANQGSEATYESGFVIDKFPISRPNLTFSTLTVSNMSPEDSSIYLCSVEEVRGKETQYFGPGTRLLVL.

The chain combines TRBV10-3 with TRBJ2-1; 11 nucleotides agree with TRBD2. The junction had 9 bases not matched to a gene; V was cut back by 5 bases and J by 3 bases. Germline values: CDR1 ENHRY, CDR2 SYGVKD. The CDR3 is 17 residues long. In DNA, the CDR3 is TGTGCCATCAGTTTTTCCGGGACTAGCGGAGTCTACAATGAGCAGTTCTTC. It encodes CAISFSGTSGVYNEQFF.

This chain links TRBV4-2 with TRBJ1-3; 10 nucleotides align to TRBD1. The germline V gene has CDR1 LGHNA and CDR2 YNFKEQ. The V and J ends lost 6 bases and 4 bases, in that order; junction bases with no gene match: 9. This CDR3 has 16 amino acids. CDR3 bases: TGTGCCAGCAGTGCACGACCGGGACAGGGGGGAAACACCATATATTTT. Translated, it gives CASSARPGQGGNTIYF.